This TCR beta chain was retrieved from a study of blood T cells in healthy people across ages. At least 5 micrograms of total RNA were extracted per sample. The study's findings and limits: Investigators treated diversity estimates from one million T cells as underestimates.

Concerning this clonotype: The antigen remains unidentified.

After removal of 6 bases from V and 5 bases from J, the junction contained 20 bases not matched to a gene. Per germline, CDR1 MNHEY and CDR2 SVGEGT. CDR3 length: 19 residues. A second roughly 6 to 11 cycle PCR used barcoded and J-beta primers. Each TCR beta cDNA got a 12-nucleotide random molecular identifier. Each CDR3 protein gets one entry after TCRdb re-called the 5' RACE reads with MiXCR. The sample has 550,000 to 700,000 distinct CDR3 sequences, approximately 27% seen once. The chain couples TRBV6-2 or TRBV6-3 to TRBJ2-1, with TRBD2 matching 9 bases. The sample consisted of blood. This sequence was found in a woman between 70 and 85 years old in good health. The CDR3 bases are TGTGCCAGCAGCTACCCGACTAGCGGATACCTTTCTTTGAACAATGAGCAGTTCTTC. Translated: CASSYPTSGYLSLNNEQFF.